This T cell receptor beta chain comes out of a study of blood T cells in healthy people across ages. This clonotype was detected only a few times. Its antigen remains unknown. The second PCR ran roughly 6 to 11 cycles with a sample-barcoded 5' primer and J-beta primers. The authors tagged each cDNA molecule using a template-switch adaptor with 12 random nucleotides. MiXCR, run by TCRdb on the 5' RACE reads, gives a single entry per CDR3 protein. The sample lists 1,800,000 or so distinct CDR3 sequences, roughly two fifths occurring once. Every donor gave ten milliliters of peripheral blood. The CDR3 totals 13 residues. Between the trimmed V and J ends, which lost 4 bases and 4 bases, there was a span of 10 bases. From germline, CDR1 is MNHNY and CDR2 SVGAGI (reference sequence). Study-wide findings and caveats: Expanded clonotype shifts may have been confounded, as the donors had an unknown CMV status. Older age coincided with a roughly linear decline in TCR beta diversity per million T cells.

The sequence was collected from a human donor in good health. Sequencing was performed on blood. The gene calls are TRBV6-6 and TRBJ1-2; a weak D match, TRBD1 (5 bases). The CDR3 nucleotides read TGTGCCAGCAGTTGGGACGTTCGCTATGGCTACACCTTC. This translates into CASSWDVRYGYTF.